A single T cell receptor (beta chain) is shown here with its context. Its antigen is not identified. This CDR3 is built from 14 residues. Trimming took 6 bases from V and 4 from J; bases not matched to a gene: 8. The germline CDR1 and CDR2 sequences are MNHNY and SVGAGI (reference sequence). The source of the sample is a study of graft-versus-host responses after intestinal transplantation. Overall study context: As for transplant type, recipients had multivisceral, liver-intestinal, or isolated intestinal grafts. Induction using anti-thymocyte globulin, followed by tacrolimus and steroids for 3 to 4 years, was given to all recipients.

Whole-study results and caveats: An association linked early post-transplant HvG declines with peak circulating GvH clone levels. Recipient marrow held GvH clones, some first seen in ileum or blood.

Here immunoSEQ multiplex PCR was the method, and the copy in TCRdb shows in-frame clones only, minus some. The sample comprises about 41,000 clones, about 95% of which are singletons, and roughly 0.58% rests with the top ten. V usage is TRBV6-6 and J usage is TRBJ1-1, with TRBD1 matching over 7 bases. The sample in question was unstimulated CD8+ T cells sorted from spleen or lymph node cells, obtained before transplant. The receptor was derived from a human donor who was the organ donor for an intestinal transplant. CDR3 coding DNA: TGTGCCAGCAGCTTTACAGGGGCCAGCACTGAAGCTTTCTTT. This translates into CASSFTGASTEAFF.